These 18 T cell receptor beta chains were all obtained from the same sample, sequenced in a study of cytomegalovirus exposure and HLA in healthy donors. TCRdb keeps only in-frame clones here, not all; method: immunoSEQ multiplex PCR. The data show over 85,000 clones, with roughly 90% seen just once and approximately 1.5% held by the top ten. The sequencing input was PBMCs. The source of these receptors is a woman aged 25 to 45 in good health and CMV-seropositive.

CDR3 nucleotides: TGTGCCAGCAGGTCCGGTAATACGCAGTATTTT. Protein: CASRSGNTQYF. This chain connects TRBV2 to TRBJ2-3, with D unresolved. This CDR3 contains 11 residues. V was trimmed by 6 bases and J by 7 bases, leaving 8 bases between them. Germline V CDR1 and CDR2: SNHLY, FYNNEI.

The rearrangement links TRBV2 to TRBJ1-2; no clear D gene. The CDR3 totals 15 residues. The V gene lost 2 bases and the J gene lost 2 bases, with 12 bases spanning the gap. Germline V gives CDR1 SNHLY, CDR2 FYNNEI. CDR3: CASSEFRGGNYGYTF. The CDR3, as DNA: TGTGCCAGCAGTGAATTCCGGGGAGGGAACTATGGCTACACCTTC.

This clone came up a few times. The chain recombines TRBV12-5 with TRBJ1-6, with unresolved D. The CDR3 spans 14 residues. With 1 base removed from V and 10 bases from J, the gap between germline ends came to 11 bases. Looked up from germline, CDR1 is LGHNT and CDR2 is FRNRAP. The CDR3 spells CASGLGGIGSPLHF. The CDR3 region has the DNA TGTGCTAGTGGTTTGGGAGGGATCGGGTCACCCCTCCACTTT.

Details on this clone: Other DNA sequences of this sample code for an identical CDR3. The chain combines TRBV6-6 with TRBJ2-1, with a possible D match to TRBD2 (6 bases). The germline gives CDR1 MNHNY, CDR2 SVGAGI (reference sequence). This CDR3 comprises 13 residues. V was shortened by 5 bases and J by 4 bases, with 9 bases between the two germline ends. The CDR3: CASSRDSYNEQFF. CDR3 coding DNA: TGTGCCAGCAGTCGGGACTCTTACAATGAGCAGTTCTTC.

The rearrangement joins TRBV5-1 to TRBJ1-1, with D tentatively TRBD1 (6 bases). CDR3 length: 15 amino acids. Per germline, CDR1 SGHRS and CDR2 YFSETQ. Deletions cut 0 bases from V and 0 bases from J, with 9 bases between. The DNA of the CDR3 is TGCGCCAGCAGCTTGGCCGGACAGATGAACACTGAAGCTTTCTTT. Its translation is CASSLAGQMNTEAFF. The variable domain in full, with the rest retrieved from reference TRBV5-1 and TRBJ1-1, is KAGVTQTPRYLIKTRGQQVTLSCSPISGHRSVSWYQQTPGQGLQFLFEYFSETQRNKGNFPGRFSGRQFSNSRSEMNVSTLELGDSALYLCASSLAGQMNTEAFFGQGTRLTVV.

The V and J genes are TRBV28 and TRBJ1-6; no clear D. The CDR3 is 12 residues long. The germline V gene encodes CDR1 MDHEN and CDR2 SYDVKM. V lost 4 bases, J lost 9 bases, and 7 bases lay in between. The CDR3, as DNA: TGTGCCAGCAGTTCGTCAGGTTCACCCCTCCACTTT. Protein: CASSSSGSPLHF.

V usage is TRBV28 and J usage is TRBJ2-7; possibly TRBD1 for D (5 bases). The CDR3 runs to 15 residues. Germline V gives CDR1 MDHEN, CDR2 SYDVKM. V lost 1 base and J 0 bases, leaving 10 bases between the germline ends. The CDR3 sequence is CASSLYKGFSYEQYF. Written as DNA, the CDR3 is TGTGCCAGCAGTTTATATAAGGGGTTCTCCTACGAGCAGTACTTC.

The chain links TRBV9 to TRBJ1-2; 9 nucleotides line up with TRBD1. Germline values: CDR1 SGDLS, CDR2 YYNGEE. V lost 6 bases, J lost 8 bases, and 11 bases stayed unmatched. The CDR3 has 14 residues. The CDR3 loop reads CASTKPGQGLGYTF. CDR3 nucleotides: TGTGCCAGCACCAAACCGGGACAGGGTTTGGGCTACACCTTC.

The table lists this clone with a count of one. The rearrangement links TRBV27 to TRBJ1-4; 9 bases are shared with TRBD1. The germline CDR1 and CDR2 sequences are MNHEY and SMNVEV (reference sequence). This CDR3 region has 16 residues. Germline trimming cut 2 bases from V and 10 bases from J; bases unmatched to any gene: 11. As DNA, the CDR3 is TGTGCCAGCAGTTTAGGAATGGGACAGGGCTTTCGAAAACTGTTTTTT. The encoded protein is CASSLGMGQGFRKLFF.

The chain couples TRBV9 to TRBJ2-5; tentative D call: TRBD1 (6 bases). Trimming pared 0 bases from V and 5 bases from J, leaving 11 bases between. The CDR3 has 14 amino acids. Per the germline V gene, CDR1 is SGDLS and CDR2 is YYNGEE. CDR3 sequence: CASSVGGGWETQYF. The CDR3 nucleotides are TGTGCCAGCAGCGTAGGTGGGGGCTGGGAGACCCAGTACTTC.

This sequence joins TRBV15 and TRBJ2-1; weak D call: TRBD2 (7 bases). The V gene's germline CDR1 is LNHNV and CDR2 YYDKDF (reference sequence). The V gene lost 4 bases and the J gene lost 9 bases, with 16 bases spanning the gap. The CDR3 covers 14 residues. CDR3 region: CATSNPGGPGEQFF. As DNA, the CDR3 is TGTGCCACCAGCAACCCCGGGGGGCCTGGTGAGCAGTTCTTC.

This chain links TRBV30 with TRBJ1-5, with D hard to call. Germline V gene lookup returns CDR1 GTSNPN and CDR2 SVGIG (reference sequence). The V and J ends lost 0 bases and 5 bases respectively, with 5 bases between them. CDR3 length: 12 amino acids. In DNA form, the CDR3 reads TGTGCCTGGAGTGTTTCCGATCAGCCCCAGCATTTT. Amino acid sequence: CAWSVSDQPQHF.

The CDR3 sequence is CASRGTVANYGYTF. CDR3 nucleotides: TGCGCCAGCAGGGGGACAGTAGCTAACTATGGCTACACCTTC. The chain uses TRBV10-2 and TRBJ1-2, with 7 bases identical to TRBD1. CDR1 is WSHSY and CDR2 is SAAADI in the germline V gene. The CDR3 totals 14 residues. Unmatched junction bases numbered 4, after V lost 6 bases and J lost 0 bases.

The chain employs TRBV7-9 and TRBJ2-2; tentatively, D is TRBD2 (5 bases). V lost 5 bases and J 6 bases, leaving 16 bases between the germline ends. This CDR3 spans 15 amino acids. Germline lookup yields CDR1 SEHNR and CDR2 FQNEAQ (reference sequence). CDR3: CASSPVRGLAGELFF. DNA for the CDR3: TGTGCCAGCAGCCCCGTCCGGGGATTGGCCGGGGAGCTGTTTTTT.

There are a few counts of this clone. The gene calls are TRBV6-5 and TRBJ2-7; D ambiguous. The CDR3 has 14 amino acids. CDR1 and CDR2 (germline): MNHEY, SVGAGI. V shed 2 bases and J shed 0 bases, with 8 bases lying between them. CDR3 DNA: TGTGCCAGCAGTTACGCGAGTAGCTCCTACGAGCAGTACTTC. It is translated as CASSYASSSYEQYF.

The table lists this clone with a few counts. J is TRBJ2-7 and V is TRBV5-1, with 11 positions matching TRBD2. CDR1 is SGHRS, CDR2 YFSETQ, per germline. Trimming at V came to 1 base and at J to 5 bases, leaving 2 bases not matched to a gene. This CDR3 has 14 amino acids. The CDR3 reads CASSLTSGSHEQYF. DNA of the CDR3: TGCGCCAGCAGCTTGACTAGCGGGAGCCACGAGCAGTACTTC.

This rearrangement joins TRBV5-4 to TRBJ2-1; 8 bases line up with TRBD2. V dropped 3 bases and J dropped 5; count of bases not matched to a gene: 7. Germline V lookup: CDR1 SGHNT, CDR2 YYREEE (reference sequence). The length of the CDR3 is 15 residues. CDR3: CASSSAGTSHNEQFF. The CDR3 nucleotides are TGTGCCAGCAGCTCTGCCGGGACTAGTCACAATGAGCAGTTCTTC.

This clone has a single count. The V and J genes are TRBV20-1 and TRBJ2-3, with D tentatively TRBD2 (6 bases). V was cut by 6 bases and J by 10 bases, with 11 bases left in between. Per germline, CDR1 DFQATT and CDR2 SNEGSKA (reference sequence). The CDR3 contains 10 residues. The CDR3 reads CSAASEAQYF. The DNA for the CDR3 is TGCAGTGCAGCTAGCGAGGCGCAGTATTTT.